The 25 T cell receptor beta chains reported below all come from one sample, sequenced in a study of blood T cells in healthy people across ages. A second PCR of 7 to 11 cycles used a sample-barcoded 5' primer and a J-beta primer mix. One entry per CDR3 protein, called by TCRdb with MiXCR from the 5' RACE reads. There are hundreds of thousands of distinct CDR3 sequences in the sample; around half occur only once, and 20% to 25% lies in the top ten. The sequenced sample consisted of blood. All receptors come from a man older than 75 in good health.

This clonotype was counted ten times or more. The chain recombines TRBV6-5 with TRBJ1-1; D remains unclear. Per germline, CDR1 MNHEY and CDR2 SVGAGI. Trimming cost V 7 bases and J 0 bases, with 9 bases left between them. This CDR3 region has 13 residues. The CDR3 spells CASTLGLNTEAFF. As DNA, the CDR3 is TGTGCCAGCACCTTAGGCCTGAACACTGAAGCTTTCTTT.

This clonotype was detected a few times. The V and J genes are TRBV7-9 and TRBJ2-3; D gene ambiguous. V lost 6 bases and J lost 1, with 8 bases in between. The CDR3 consists of 13 residues. Germline lookup yields CDR1 SEHNR and CDR2 FQNEAQ (reference sequence). This CDR3 is CASRHRGTDTQYF. Here the CDR3 DNA reads TGTGCCAGCAGACATAGGGGCACAGATACGCAGTATTTT.

This clonotype was seen a few times. CDR3 sequence: CASSPTGGVRFF. The CDR3, as DNA: TGTGCCAGCAGCCCGACAGGGGGAGTCCGGTTCTTC. The rearrangement uses TRBV7-9 and TRBJ2-1; TRBD1 aligns across 9 bases. The CDR3 runs 12 residues. Germline V gene sequence: CDR1 SEHNR, CDR2 FQNEAQ (reference sequence). V gave up 5 bases and J gave up 15 bases; unmatched junction bases: 8.

This rearrangement joins TRBV2 to TRBJ1-2, with no clear D. Trimming removed 7 bases at V and 5 bases at J, with 8 bases between. The CDR3 is 11 amino acids. Germline V CDR1 and CDR2: SNHLY, FYNNEI. The CDR3 nucleotides are TGTGCCAGCAATTGGGGATATGGCTACACCTTC. This codes for CASNWGYGYTF.

V usage is TRBV29-1 and J usage is TRBJ1-1; no clear D. CDR1 and CDR2 from the germline V gene are SQVTM and ANQGSEA. Trimming removed 6 bases at V and 5 bases at J, with 7 bases between. This CDR3 region has 10 residues. This CDR3 is CSVARTEAFF. The DNA of the CDR3 is TGCAGCGTGGCGCGGACTGAAGCTTTCTTT.

V and J are TRBV6-4 and TRBJ1-1; perhaps TRBD1 as D (5 bases). The germline CDR1 and CDR2 sequences are MRHNA and SNTAGT. V lost 4 bases to trimming and J lost 0 bases, with 6 bases between them. The CDR3 runs to 13 residues. The CDR3 loop is CASSVDMNTEAFF. The CDR3 DNA reads as TGTGCCAGCAGTGTGGACATGAACACTGAAGCTTTCTTT.

V is TRBV7-2 and J is TRBJ1-1, with D hard to call. CDR3 length: 14 amino acids. Per germline, CDR1 SGHTA and CDR2 FQGNSA. Trimming pared 2 bases from V and 0 bases from J, leaving 7 bases between. CDR3 sequence reads: CASSLRSLNTEAFF. Here the CDR3 DNA reads TGTGCCAGCAGCTTAAGGTCCCTGAACACTGAAGCTTTCTTT.

This clonotype was counted at least ten times. The chain employs TRBV6-6 and TRBJ1-5, with TRBD1 identical over 7 bases. CDR1 and CDR2 (germline): MNHNY, SVGAGI (reference sequence). Trimming took 7 bases from V and 3 from J; bases not matched to a gene: 9. The length of the CDR3 is 15 residues. The CDR3 coding sequence is TGTGCCAGCAATCCCGGGACAGTCCCCAATCAGCCCCAGCATTTT. As protein: CASNPGTVPNQPQHF.

This clonotype was seen more than once but under ten times. The chain combines TRBV7-9 with TRBJ2-1; 9 bases agree with TRBD1. The germline V gene has CDR1 SEHNR and CDR2 FQNEAQ (reference sequence). Trimming removed 4 bases from V and 8 bases from J; junction bases left unmatched: 6. There are 14 residues in the CDR3. The CDR3 protein is CASSSLQGADEQFF. The CDR3, as DNA: TGTGCCAGCAGCTCATTACAGGGGGCCGATGAGCAGTTCTTC.

Concerning this clonotype: The junction does not match germline at one end; this may be a read error. The V gene is TRBV7-7, the J gene TRBJ2-5; D might be TRBD2 (7 bases). Per the germline V gene, CDR1 is SSHAT and CDR2 is FNYEAQ (reference sequence). This CDR3 is 15 amino acids long. In DNA, the CDR3 is TGTGCTAGCAGCTTAGGGGAGGGGGTATTGCATGAGCAGTACTTC. This codes for CASSLGEGVLHEQYF.

This clonotype came up a few times. The chain recombines TRBV7-2 with TRBJ2-1, with 7 bases lining up with TRBD2. Germline CDR1 and CDR2: SGHTA and FQGNSA. V lost 0 bases and J lost 10; bases outside the gene matches: 9. The CDR3 consists of 15 residues. This CDR3 reads CASSLAAGAWEEQFF. CDR3 sequence (DNA): TGTGCCAGCAGCTTAGCGGCGGGAGCGTGGGAGGAGCAGTTCTTC.

V usage is TRBV29-1 and J usage is TRBJ2-1; 13 nucleotides match TRBD2. Germline V gene lookup returns CDR1 SQVTM and CDR2 ANQGSEA. The CDR3 has 12 residues. The trim removed 7 bases at V and 8 bases at J, leaving 2 bases unmatched. The CDR3 sequence: CSAGLAGDEQFF. As DNA, the CDR3 is TGCAGCGCTGGACTAGCGGGAGATGAGCAGTTCTTC.

This clonotype was found many times. V gene TRBV29-1 combines with J gene TRBJ2-7; D call uncertain. This CDR3 spans 13 amino acids. Deletions cut 5 bases from V and 0 bases from J, with 11 bases between. The V gene's germline CDR1 is SQVTM and CDR2 ANQGSEA. CDR3 loop: CSVQRESSYEQYF. For the CDR3, the DNA is TGCAGCGTTCAGAGAGAGAGCTCCTACGAGCAGTACTTC.

The chain employs TRBV12-3 or TRBV12-4 and TRBJ1-1; D is ambiguous. V was trimmed by 5 bases and J by 1 base, leaving 5 bases between them. There are 12 residues in the CDR3. DNA of the CDR3: TGTGCCAGCAGTAAGGGGAACACTGAAGCTTTCTTT. Its protein product is CASSKGNTEAFF.

This chain joins TRBV5-1 and TRBJ2-1; 13 bases line up with TRBD2. Unmatched junction bases numbered 5, after V lost 5 bases and J lost 6 bases. This CDR3 is 15 amino acids long. The germline V gene encodes CDR1 SGHRS and CDR2 YFSETQ. CDR3 amino acids: CASRSGLAGRNEQFF. CDR3 coding DNA: TGCGCCAGCAGGTCGGGACTAGCGGGACGCAATGAGCAGTTCTTC.

This clonotype was recorded many times. The rearrangement joins TRBV6-6 to TRBJ2-1, with a tentative D call TRBD2 (7 bases). Germline V CDR1 and CDR2: MNHNY, SVGAGI (reference sequence). V was pared by 5 bases and J by 7 bases, with 18 bases between. The length of the CDR3 is 15 residues. CDR3 sequence: CASSPRGGATNEQFF. CDR3 nucleotides: TGTGCCAGCAGTCCCAGAGGGGGGGCCACGAATGAGCAGTTCTTC.

This sequence joins TRBV5-1 and TRBJ2-7; no definite D call. Germline CDR1 reads SGHRS; CDR2 reads YFSETQ. V gave up 5 bases and J gave up 2 bases, with 14 bases separating them. This CDR3 region has 14 residues. CDR3 in DNA: TGCGCCAGCAGAACTGACCGACTCACCTACGAGCAGTACTTC. This translates into CASRTDRLTYEQYF.

V is TRBV7-9 and J is TRBJ2-1; TRBD2 is a possible D gene (7 bases). This CDR3 is built from 15 residues. Germline V gene lookup returns CDR1 SEHNR and CDR2 FQNEAQ (reference sequence). Trimming took off 5 bases at V and 8 bases at J, with 19 bases between the two ends. The CDR3 protein is CASSRRGEGLYEQFF. The DNA of the CDR3 is TGTGCCAGCAGCCGGAGGGGGGAGGGCCTGTATGAGCAGTTCTTC.

This chain joins TRBV3-1 and TRBJ2-5, with a weak D call TRBD2 (5 bases). V gave up 1 base and J gave up 5 bases, with 14 bases separating them. Germline loops: CDR1 LGHDT, CDR2 YNNKEL (reference sequence). The CDR3 length is 15 residues. The CDR3 DNA reads as TGTGCCAGCAGCCAAGTGGCGGGCCCGCGTGAGACCCAGTACTTC. Its translation: CASSQVAGPRETQYF.

This clonotype was found a few times. Given a much more abundant clone one base away, this may be a read error. The chain couples TRBV6-6 to TRBJ1-1, with a weak D call TRBD1 (5 bases). This CDR3 is built from 16 residues. The V and J ends lost 6 bases and 0 bases respectively, with 17 bases between them. Germline V lookup: CDR1 MNHNY, CDR2 SVGAGI (reference sequence). CDR3 DNA: TGTGCCAGCAGGCCGCAGGGTATGGGAATGAACACTGAAGCTTTCTTT. Its protein is CASRPQGMGMNTEAFF.

The chain uses TRBV27 and TRBJ2-5; no reliable D call. The CDR3 contains 11 residues. The V end lost 7 bases, the J end lost 9 bases, and 12 bases lay between the germline ends. CDR1 and CDR2 (germline): MNHEY, SMNVEV (reference sequence). Here the CDR3 DNA reads TGTGCCAGCAAGATCGGAGATTCCCAGTACTTC. It specifies CASKIGDSQYF.

This clonotype was observed many times. J is TRBJ2-5 and V is TRBV6-5; 8 bases fit TRBD1. V trimming: 5 bases; J trimming: 4 bases; junction bases outside the gene matches: 3. From germline, CDR1 is MNHEY and CDR2 SVGAGI. This CDR3 comprises 13 residues. CDR3 DNA: TGTGCCAGCAGTCCAGGGGGCCTAGAGACCCAGTACTTC. Translation: CASSPGGLETQYF.

This clonotype has only a few counts. This sequence joins TRBV5-1 and TRBJ2-1; D gene ambiguous. The ends were cut back, 1 base at V and 0 bases at J, with 11 bases in the middle. There are 16 residues in the CDR3. Germline-derived CDR1 and CDR2 are SGHRS and YFSETQ. The CDR3 sequence is CASSLLGASSYNEQFF. In DNA, the CDR3 is TGCGCCAGCAGCTTGTTGGGCGCGAGCTCCTACAATGAGCAGTTCTTC.

Remarks on this clonotype: A read error may account for a junction end that differs from germline. This chain joins TRBV4-3 and TRBJ1-5; D is perhaps TRBD1 (6 bases). CDR1 and CDR2 (germline): LGHNA, YSLEER. The CDR3 totals 17 residues. CDR3 sequence: CAGSQERLAGGQQPQHF. In nucleotides, the CDR3 is TGCGCCGGCAGCCAAGAGCGGTTGGCGGGGGGGCAACAGCCCCAGCATTTT.

This clonotype was counted a single time. This sequence joins TRBV10-3 and TRBJ2-5, with D uncertain. Trimming pared 3 bases from V and 0 bases from J, leaving 17 bases between. The CDR3 sequence is 17 residues long. From germline, CDR1 is ENHRY and CDR2 SYGVKD. CDR3: CAISDPPGTPYQETQYF. As DNA, the CDR3 is TGTGCCATCAGTGATCCTCCGGGTACACCGTACCAAGAGACCCAGTACTTC.